The 20 T cell receptor beta chains reported below all come from one sample, sequenced in a study of blood T cell repertoires in COVID-19. Libraries were prepared by immunoSEQ multiplex PCR; TCRdb keeps only in-frame clonotypes and omits some of them. This table holds under 150,000 clones, 65% to 90% found once. The sequenced sample was PBMCs or T cells enriched from blood (not recorded which). These receptors came from a woman in her forties or fifties who had recovered from COVID-19.

This clone was found once. This chain links TRBV11-3 with TRBJ2-2, with 7 bases matching TRBD1. V shed 5 bases and J 3 bases; nucleotides not matched to a gene: 6. CDR1 is SGHNT, CDR2 YENEEA, per germline. The CDR3 runs 15 residues. This CDR3 reads CASSPQGTDTGELFF. The CDR3 nucleotides are TGTGCCAGCAGCCCACAGGGGACAGACACCGGGGAGCTGTTTTTT.

The chain recombines TRBV14 with TRBJ1-6; D not resolved. This CDR3 comprises 15 residues. Trimming removed 2 bases at V and 3 bases at J, with 8 bases between. Germline V lookup: CDR1 SGHDN, CDR2 FVKESK. This CDR3 is CASSQQKYYNSPLHF. The CDR3 DNA is TGTGCCAGCAGCCAACAGAAATACTATAATTCACCCCTCCACTTT. The full variable domain, in which reference TRBV14 and TRBJ1-6 provide the parts outside the CDR3, is EAGVTQFPSHSVIEKGQTVTLRCDPISGHDNLYWYRRVMGKEIKFLLHFVKESKQDESGMPNNRFLAERTGGTYSTLKVQPAELEDSGVYFCASSQQKYYNSPLHFGNGTRLTVT.

This clone was found a few times. This chain uses TRBV4-1 with TRBJ2-1, with 16 bases lining up with TRBD2. Losses at the gene ends were 0 bases for V and 9 bases for J; bases not matched to a gene: 8. Germline loops: CDR1 MGHRA, CDR2 YSYEKL. The CDR3 runs to 18 residues. CDR3 sequence reads: CASSQDPLGTSGGGEQFF. CDR3 DNA: TGCGCCAGCAGCCAAGATCCCTTGGGGACTAGCGGGGGGGGTGAGCAGTTCTTC.

The gene calls are TRBV7-9 and TRBJ1-2; TRBD1 might be the D (6 bases). This CDR3 region has 13 residues. The ends were cut back, 5 bases at V and 2 bases at J, with 9 bases in the middle. Looked up from germline, CDR1 is SEHNR and CDR2 is FQNEAQ (reference sequence). Here the CDR3 reads CASSRDTNYGYTF. The CDR3 bases are TGTGCCAGCAGCCGGGACACCAACTATGGCTACACCTTC.

Written as DNA, the CDR3 is TGTGCCAGCCGATTATCCCTCTCTGGGGCCAACGTCCTGACTTTC. This sequence encodes CASRLSLSGANVLTF. The chain joins TRBV28 to TRBJ2-6; D call uncertain. Per the germline V gene, CDR1 is MDHEN and CDR2 is SYDVKM. This CDR3 has 15 residues. Deletions cut 8 bases from V and 0 bases from J, with 11 bases between.

This clone was counted only a few times. The J gene is TRBJ2-3, the V gene TRBV7-6, with D perhaps TRBD2 (6 bases). Germline V gene lookup returns CDR1 SGHVS and CDR2 FNYEAQ. The CDR3 contains 15 residues. V was cut by 4 bases and J by 2 bases, with 13 bases left in between. In nucleotides, the CDR3 is TGTGCCAGCAGCTCTGGGGGGAGAACCACAGATACGCAGTATTTT. It is translated as CASSSGGRTTDTQYF.

The chain is built from TRBV4-1 and TRBJ2-1; 7 positions agree with TRBD1. Germline CDR1 reads MGHRA; CDR2 reads YSYEKL. The V segment lost 2 bases and the J segment 6 bases; nucleotides outside the gene matches: 10. The CDR3 extends over 16 amino acids. CDR3 sequence: CASSQTQGKRGNEQFF. The CDR3 DNA follows: TGCGCCAGCAGCCAAACACAGGGGAAAAGGGGCAATGAGCAGTTCTTC.

V is TRBV13 and J is TRBJ1-4, with 8 bases matching TRBD1. CDR1 is PRHDT and CDR2 is FYEKMQ in the germline V gene (reference sequence). This CDR3 contains 16 residues. V was pared by 5 bases and J by 3 bases, with 8 bases of the junction left unmatched. The CDR3 DNA reads as TGTGCCAGCAGCCCAGGGGGCAGCGTGGCTAATGAAAAACTGTTTTTT. This codes for CASSPGGSVANEKLFF. Full variable domain (rest looked up from reference TRBV13 and TRBJ1-4): AAGVIQSPRHLIKEKRETATLKCYPIPRHDTVYWYQQGPGQDPQFLISFYEKMQSDKGSIPDRFSAQQFSDYHSELNMSSLELGDSALYFCASSPGGSVANEKLFFGSGTQLSVL.

The chain employs TRBV25-1 and TRBJ1-5; D might be TRBD1 (6 bases). The CDR3 runs 15 residues. V dropped 4 bases and J dropped 7 bases, with 17 bases sitting between them. Per germline, CDR1 MGHDK and CDR2 SYGVNS. The CDR3 sequence is CASSVVDRSYQPQHF. The CDR3, as DNA: TGTGCCAGCAGTGTGGTAGACAGGTCGTACCAGCCCCAGCATTTT.

CDR3 DNA: TGTGCCAGCAGCCAAGTTTTGTACTCTGGAAACACCATATATTTT. Its translation is CASSQVLYSGNTIYF. The rearrangement joins TRBV3-1 (or the pseudogene TRBV3-2) to TRBJ1-3; D remains unclear. Germline V gives CDR1 LGHDT, CDR2 YNNKEL (reference sequence). Trimming pared 1 base from V and 0 bases from J, leaving 7 bases between. This CDR3 has 15 residues.

This clone was found a few times. This chain joins TRBV4-1 and TRBJ1-6; a possible D gene is TRBD1 (6 bases). The CDR3 spans 15 residues. Trimming pared 3 bases from V and 4 bases from J, leaving 10 bases between. Germline loops: CDR1 MGHRA, CDR2 YSYEKL. The CDR3 is CASSQQTGYNSPLHF. CDR3 bases: TGCGCCAGCAGCCAGCAGACAGGTTATAATTCACCCCTCCACTTT.

V and J are TRBV19 and TRBJ2-5; D is possibly TRBD1 (5 bases). V dropped 3 bases and J dropped 5 bases, with 13 bases sitting between them. The CDR3 has 14 amino acids. The germline gives CDR1 LNHDA, CDR2 SQIVND (reference sequence). CDR3 residues: CASSIDVGRETQYF. The DNA of the CDR3 is TGTGCCAGTAGTATTGATGTGGGGCGGGAGACCCAGTACTTC.

The chain couples TRBV7-3 to TRBJ2-2; TRBD2 matches 8 bases. V lost 4 bases and J lost 1; bases outside the gene matches: 2. The CDR3 runs to 15 residues. The germline V gene has CDR1 SGHTA and CDR2 FQGTGA. The CDR3 DNA reads TGTGCCAGCAGCTCGGGAGGGGTGAACACCGGGGAGCTGTTTTTT. Encoded protein: CASSSGGVNTGELFF.

The chain joins TRBV9 to TRBJ2-2, with TRBD2 matching over 8 bases. This CDR3 is built from 14 residues. V lost 3 bases, J lost 7 bases, and 5 bases stayed unmatched. The germline gives CDR1 SGDLS, CDR2 YYNGEE. The CDR3 protein is CASSGSLAGGELFF. Here the CDR3 DNA reads TGTGCCAGCAGCGGAAGTCTAGCGGGCGGGGAGCTGTTTTTT. The full variable domain, its missing parts supplied by reference TRBV9 and TRBJ2-2, is DSGVTQTPKHLITATGQRVTLRCSPRSGDLSVYWYQQSLDQGLQFLIQYYNGEERAKGNILERFSAQQFPDLHSELNLSSLELGDSALYFCASSGSLAGGELFFGEGSRLTVL.

The rearrangement uses TRBV10-1 and TRBJ2-7, with D possibly being TRBD1 (6 bases). This CDR3 is built from 13 residues. V was cut by 3 bases and J by 4 bases, with 10 bases left in between. Germline CDR1 WNHNN, CDR2 SYGVQD (reference sequence). This CDR3 is CASSDQGWYEQYF. For the CDR3, the DNA is TGCGCCAGCAGTGACCAGGGGTGGTACGAGCAGTACTTC.

The rearrangement joins TRBV9 to TRBJ1-2; D remains ambiguous. The CDR3 contains 14 residues. The V and J ends lost 0 bases and 8 bases respectively, with 14 bases between them. Germline CDR1 reads SGDLS; CDR2 reads YYNGEE. The CDR3 sequence is CASSVASGSGGYTF. The DNA for the CDR3 is TGTGCCAGCAGCGTAGCGTCGGGTTCGGGAGGCTACACCTTC.

The chain carries TRBV3-1 (or the pseudogene TRBV3-2) and TRBJ1-2; 7 bases are shared with TRBD1. J was trimmed by 6 bases and V by 4 bases; bases with no gene match: 14. Germline-derived CDR1 and CDR2 are LGHDT and YNNKEL (reference sequence). There are 16 residues in the CDR3. The CDR3 coding sequence is TGTGCCAGCAGCCCGGACCGAGGGGGCCCCAGGGATGGCTACACCTTC. As protein: CASSPDRGGPRDGYTF.

J is TRBJ2-5 and V is TRBV19, with 9 bases matching TRBD2. Germline V gene lookup returns CDR1 LNHDA and CDR2 SQIVND (reference sequence). The CDR3 contains 15 residues. The V gene end was trimmed by 3 bases and the J gene end by 1 base; junction bases not matched to a gene: 3. The CDR3 spells CASSIGGGAQETQYF. The CDR3 nucleotides are TGTGCCAGTAGTATTGGCGGGGGGGCCCAAGAGACCCAGTACTTC.

The chain employs TRBV6-5 and TRBJ2-7; 7 bases are a match to TRBD1. This CDR3 comprises 16 residues. Germline-derived CDR1 and CDR2 are MNHEY and SVGAGI. V shed 3 bases, J shed 0 bases, and the junction held 8 bases outside the gene matches. CDR3 in amino acids: CASSYGTALTSYEQYF. In DNA form, the CDR3 reads TGTGCCAGCAGTTATGGGACAGCCCTCACCTCCTACGAGCAGTACTTC.

This clone was recorded many times. The chain carries TRBV6-2 or TRBV6-3 and TRBJ2-3, with TRBD2 matching 7 bases. CDR3 length: 15 amino acids. V shed 4 bases, J shed 3 bases, and the junction held 7 bases outside the gene matches. Germline V gene data show CDR1 as MNHEY and CDR2 as SVGEGT. This chain's CDR3 is CASSSRGMGTDTQYF. The DNA for the CDR3 is TGTGCCAGCAGTTCGCGGGGGATGGGGACAGATACGCAGTATTTT.